Given below is one T cell receptor beta chain in context. This sample is part of a study of blood T cell repertoires in COVID-19. Whole-study context: Sites in the United States, Italy and Spain provided acute and convalescent COVID-19 samples.

The CDR3 runs 13 residues. Trimming stripped 8 bases from V and 7 bases from J, with 15 bases between. Authors' analysis steps: Amplification of reference gene primers was used by the study to estimate nucleated cell counts. Profiled with immunoSEQ multiplex PCR; TCRdb holds only in-frame clones, not every one. The V and J calls and clone size are taken from that table; D and trimming were inferred from the DNA. The table lists about 84,000 clones, 60% to 85% of them singletons. The chain uses TRBV23-1 and TRBJ2-4, with a weak D call TRBD1 (7 bases). TRBV23-1 is an open reading frame whose function is uncertain. The specimen was peripheral blood. This TCR was recovered from a man between 65 and 80 years old with acute or convalescent COVID-19. In nucleotides, the CDR3 is TGCGCCAGCCCCCCGGCAGGGGGGAACATTCAGTACTTC. It codes for CASPPAGGNIQYF.